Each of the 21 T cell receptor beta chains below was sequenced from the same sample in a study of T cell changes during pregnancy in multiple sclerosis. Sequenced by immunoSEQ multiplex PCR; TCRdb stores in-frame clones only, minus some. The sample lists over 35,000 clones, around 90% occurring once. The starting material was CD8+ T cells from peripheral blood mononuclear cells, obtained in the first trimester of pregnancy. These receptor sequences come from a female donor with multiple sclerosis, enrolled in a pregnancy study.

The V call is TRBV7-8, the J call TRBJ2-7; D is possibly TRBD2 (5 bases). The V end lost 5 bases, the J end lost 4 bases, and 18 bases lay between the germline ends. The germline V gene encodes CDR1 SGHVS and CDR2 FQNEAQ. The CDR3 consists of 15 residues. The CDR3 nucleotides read TGTGCCAGCAGCGATTCGGACGAGGGTAATTACGAGCAGTACTTC. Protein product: CASSDSDEGNYEQYF.

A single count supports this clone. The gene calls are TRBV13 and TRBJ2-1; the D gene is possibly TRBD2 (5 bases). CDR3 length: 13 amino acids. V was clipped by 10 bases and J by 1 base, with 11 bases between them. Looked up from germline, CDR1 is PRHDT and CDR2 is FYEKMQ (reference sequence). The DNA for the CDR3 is TGTGCCACCAAACGGGGTTCCTACAATGAGCAGTTCTTC. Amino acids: CATKRGSYNEQFF.

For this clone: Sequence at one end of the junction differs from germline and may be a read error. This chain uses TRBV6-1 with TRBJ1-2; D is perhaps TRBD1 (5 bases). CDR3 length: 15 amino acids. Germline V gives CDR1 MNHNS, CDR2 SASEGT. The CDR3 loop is CASSEAAGGSYGHTF. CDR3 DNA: TGTGCCAGCAGTGAAGCGGCTGGGGGGTCCTATGGCCACACCTTC.

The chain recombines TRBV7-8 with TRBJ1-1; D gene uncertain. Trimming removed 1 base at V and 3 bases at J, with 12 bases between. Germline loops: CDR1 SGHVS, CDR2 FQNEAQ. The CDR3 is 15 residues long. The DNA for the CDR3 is TGTGCCAGCAGCTTAGGTGGCAGAACCCACACTGAAGCTTTCTTT. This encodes CASSLGGRTHTEAFF.

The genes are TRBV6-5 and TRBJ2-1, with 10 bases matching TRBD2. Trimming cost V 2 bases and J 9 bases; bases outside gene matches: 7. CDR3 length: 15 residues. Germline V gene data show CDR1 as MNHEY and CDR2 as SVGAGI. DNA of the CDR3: TGTGCCAGCAGTTACGAACTAGCGGGATTGAGTGAGCAGTTCTTC. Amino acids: CASSYELAGLSEQFF.

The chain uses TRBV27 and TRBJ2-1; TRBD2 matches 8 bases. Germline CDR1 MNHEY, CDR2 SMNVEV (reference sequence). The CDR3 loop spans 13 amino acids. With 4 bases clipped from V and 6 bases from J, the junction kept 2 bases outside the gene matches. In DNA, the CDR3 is TGTGCCAGCAGTTCCGGGACTAGCAATGAGCAGTTCTTC. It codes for CASSSGTSNEQFF.

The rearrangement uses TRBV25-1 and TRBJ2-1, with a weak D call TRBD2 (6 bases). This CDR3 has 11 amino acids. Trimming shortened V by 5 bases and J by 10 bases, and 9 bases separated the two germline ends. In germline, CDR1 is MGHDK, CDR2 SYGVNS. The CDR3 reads CASSPAGEQFF. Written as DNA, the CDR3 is TGTGCCAGCAGTCCCGCGGGAGAGCAGTTCTTC. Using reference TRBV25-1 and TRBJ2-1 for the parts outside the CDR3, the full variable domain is EADIYQTPRYLVIGTGKKITLECSQTMGHDKMYWYQQDPGMELHLIHYSYGVNSTEKGDLSSESTVSRIRTEHFPLTLESARPSHTSQYLCASSPAGEQFFGPGTRLTVL.

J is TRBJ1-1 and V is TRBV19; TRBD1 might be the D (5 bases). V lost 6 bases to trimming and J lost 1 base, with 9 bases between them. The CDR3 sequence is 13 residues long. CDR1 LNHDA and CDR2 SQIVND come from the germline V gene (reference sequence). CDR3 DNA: TGTGCCAGTAGCCAGGGTTGGAACACTGAAGCTTTCTTT. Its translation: CASSQGWNTEAFF.

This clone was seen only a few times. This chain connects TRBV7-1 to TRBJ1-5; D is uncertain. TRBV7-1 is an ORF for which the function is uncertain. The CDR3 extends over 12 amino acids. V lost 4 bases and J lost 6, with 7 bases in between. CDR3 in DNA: TGTGCCAGCAGCTTTCTACGTCAGCCCCAGCATTTT. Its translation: CASSFLRQPQHF.

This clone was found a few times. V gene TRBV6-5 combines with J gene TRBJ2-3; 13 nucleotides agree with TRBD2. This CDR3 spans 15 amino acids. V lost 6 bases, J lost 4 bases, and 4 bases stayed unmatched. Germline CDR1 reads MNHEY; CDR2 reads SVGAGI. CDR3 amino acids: CASSRTSGGPDTQYF. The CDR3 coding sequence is TGTGCCAGCAGCCGGACTAGCGGGGGCCCAGATACGCAGTATTTT.

Here the CDR3 DNA reads TGCGCCAGCAGCTTGGAAGGGGACAGGAGAGATTTTAACTATGGCTACACCTTC. Translated: CASSLEGDRRDFNYGYTF. The rearrangement links TRBV5-1 to TRBJ1-2, with 8 bases lining up with TRBD1. The CDR3 is made up of 18 amino acids. The J segment lost 1 base and the V segment lost 0 bases, leaving 11 bases of the junction unmatched. Per the germline V gene, CDR1 is SGHRS and CDR2 is YFSETQ.

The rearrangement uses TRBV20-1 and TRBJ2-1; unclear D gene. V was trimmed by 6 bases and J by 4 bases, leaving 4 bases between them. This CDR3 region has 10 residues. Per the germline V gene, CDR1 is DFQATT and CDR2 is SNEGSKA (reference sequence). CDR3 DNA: TGCAGTGCCGTATACAATGAGCAGTTCTTC. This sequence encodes CSAVYNEQFF.

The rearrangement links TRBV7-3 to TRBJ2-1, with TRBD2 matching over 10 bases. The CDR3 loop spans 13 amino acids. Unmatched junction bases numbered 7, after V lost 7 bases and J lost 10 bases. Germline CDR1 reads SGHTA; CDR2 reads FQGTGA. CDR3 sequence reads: CASTSAGGPEQFF. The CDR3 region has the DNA TGTGCCAGCACGTCAGCGGGGGGGCCGGAGCAGTTCTTC.

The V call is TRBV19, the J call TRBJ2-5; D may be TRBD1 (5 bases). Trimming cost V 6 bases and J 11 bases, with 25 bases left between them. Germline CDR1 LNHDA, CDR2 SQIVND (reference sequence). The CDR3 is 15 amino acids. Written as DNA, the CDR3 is TGTGCCAGTAGCACCTCAGGGTCCCCCTCTGACTCTCAGTACTTC. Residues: CASSTSGSPSDSQYF.

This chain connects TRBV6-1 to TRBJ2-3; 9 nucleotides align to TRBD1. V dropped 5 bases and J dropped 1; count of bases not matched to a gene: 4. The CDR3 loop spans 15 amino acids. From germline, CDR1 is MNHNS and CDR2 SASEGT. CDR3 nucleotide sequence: TGTGCCAGCAGTATCCGGGACAGGGGCACAGATACGCAGTATTTT. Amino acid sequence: CASSIRDRGTDTQYF.

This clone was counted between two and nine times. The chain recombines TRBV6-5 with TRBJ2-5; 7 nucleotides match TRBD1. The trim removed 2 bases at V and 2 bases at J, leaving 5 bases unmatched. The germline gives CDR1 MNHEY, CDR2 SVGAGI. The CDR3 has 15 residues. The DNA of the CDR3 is TGTGCCAGCAGTTACGACAGGGACGTTCAAGAGACCCAGTACTTC. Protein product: CASSYDRDVQETQYF.

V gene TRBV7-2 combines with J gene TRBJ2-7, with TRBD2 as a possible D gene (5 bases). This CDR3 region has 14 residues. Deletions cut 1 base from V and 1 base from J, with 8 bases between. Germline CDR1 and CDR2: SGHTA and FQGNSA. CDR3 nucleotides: TGTGCCAGCAGCTTAGAACCGGGGTCCTACGAGCAGTACTTC. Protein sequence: CASSLEPGSYEQYF.

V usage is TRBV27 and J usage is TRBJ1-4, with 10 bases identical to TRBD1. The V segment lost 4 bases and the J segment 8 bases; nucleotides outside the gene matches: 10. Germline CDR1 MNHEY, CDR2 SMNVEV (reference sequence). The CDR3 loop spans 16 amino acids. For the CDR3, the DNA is TGTGCCAGCAGTTCAATTGCCGGGACAGGGGCCGAAAAACTGTTTTTT. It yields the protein CASSSIAGTGAEKLFF.

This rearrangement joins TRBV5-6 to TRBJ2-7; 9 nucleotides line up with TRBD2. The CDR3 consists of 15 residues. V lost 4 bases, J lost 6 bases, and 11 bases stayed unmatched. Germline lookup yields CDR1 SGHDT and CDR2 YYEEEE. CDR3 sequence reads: CASSAIAGELFEQYF. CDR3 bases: TGTGCCAGCAGCGCTATAGCGGGGGAGCTCTTCGAGCAGTACTTC.

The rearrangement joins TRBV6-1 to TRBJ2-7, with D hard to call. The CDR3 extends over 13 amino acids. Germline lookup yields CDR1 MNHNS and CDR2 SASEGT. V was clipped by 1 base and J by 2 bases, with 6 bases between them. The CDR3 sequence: CASSEGRTYEQYF. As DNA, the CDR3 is TGTGCCAGCAGTGAAGGCAGGACCTACGAGCAGTACTTC.

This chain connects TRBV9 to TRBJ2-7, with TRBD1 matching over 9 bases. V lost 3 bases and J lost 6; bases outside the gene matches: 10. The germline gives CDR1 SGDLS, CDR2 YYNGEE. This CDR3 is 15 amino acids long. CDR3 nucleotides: TGTGCCAGCAGCGCCCCAGACGGGACAGGGCGCGAGCAGTACTTC. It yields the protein CASSAPDGTGREQYF.